The source of this T cell receptor (beta chain) is a study of low-dose radiotherapy and immunotherapy resistance in tumors. The wider study: Cohort 1 was given 0.5 Gy per fraction every 2 weeks, for 6.5 Gy total.

The CDR3 extends over 13 amino acids. Looked up from germline, CDR1 is SGHVS and CDR2 is FNYEAQ. On this clonotype itself: Since a far larger clone is one base different, this is likely a read error.

Documented time point: after trial treatment. Treatment of the sample: LDRT plus nivolumab, ipilimumab, low-dose cyclophosphamide and aspirin (RACIN trial). The study gave donors nivolumab, ipilimumab, aspirin, low-dose cyclophosphamide and low-dose radiotherapy. Those eligible were patients bearing advanced solid tumors lacking tumor-infiltrating lymphocytes. Primers used for first-strand cDNA, a TRAV- and TRBV-specific set, covered both alpha and beta chains. Using a constant-region primer together with a V-primer adapter, TCRs were subjected to roughly 18 PCR cycles of amplification. TCRdb called the reads again in MiXCR, with one record for every CDR3 protein. The profile shows around 100,000 distinct CDR3 sequences, about 20% of them singletons.

The chain joins TRBV7-6 to TRBJ1-4; unclear D gene. Sample: PBMCs, taken after low-dose radiotherapy plus immunotherapy. This sequence originates from a female donor with ovarian cancer. The CDR3 DNA sequence: TGTGCCAGCAGCTTAGTGGCTAAAGAAAAACTGTTTTTT. Translating gives CASSLVAKEKLFF.